Sequencing of this TCR beta chain was carried out in a study of shared clonotypes between healthy human individuals. Investigators spread the genomic DNA of each subset evenly over several immunoSEQ plates. Ten immunoSEQ deep assay plates were used by the authors to sequence unsorted PBMC DNA. Some clones are missing from TCRdb's copy, which holds only in-frame ones; the method was immunoSEQ multiplex PCR. The data contain about 560,000 clones, about 80% of them singletons. Donors, healthy HIV-negative adults, lacked recent acute infections or vaccinations. The clonotype originates from a woman between 40 and 50 years old in good health. Some clones in this sample may be carry-over from other donors' samples. Sequenced sample: PBMCs.

This CDR3 reads CASSLRDRGNEQYF. The CDR3 region has the DNA TGTGCCAGCAGCTTGAGGGACAGGGGAAACGAGCAGTACTTC. The chain combines TRBV5-4 with TRBJ2-7; 10 bases are a match to TRBD1. The CDR3 loop spans 14 amino acids. Trimming at V came to 1 base and at J to 5 bases, leaving 3 bases not matched to a gene. Per the germline V gene, CDR1 is SGHNT and CDR2 is YYREEE (reference sequence).